This TCR beta chain was recorded in a study of cytomegalovirus exposure and HLA in healthy donors. Notes on the study in general: Within an earlier analysis, most TCR beta V segments proved productive either about 87% or about 30% of the time. A later analysis found common viral pathogens apparently linked to several of the most significant clusters. Accurate HLA-A and HLA-B prediction from TCR beta sequences was reported for most subjects.

V trimming: 3 bases; J trimming: 8 bases; junction bases outside the gene matches: 1. CDR3 size: 12 residues. CDR1 and CDR2 from the germline V gene are MGHRA and YSYEKL. Primers included in the PCR were 60 Vbeta and 13 Jbeta primers. The assay was immunoSEQ multiplex PCR, and TCRdb's table has in-frame clones only and misses some. Here the sample spans 90,000 to 120,000 clones, around three quarters being singletons. Details on this clone: The antigen remains undetermined.

The genes are TRBV4-1 and TRBJ2-1; TRBD2 matches 7 bases. Input material: PBMCs. This clonotype originated in a woman aged 18-29 years in good health and CMV-seropositive. This chain's CDR3 is CASSHREDEQFF. The CDR3 nucleotides are TGCGCCAGCAGCCATCGGGAGGATGAGCAGTTCTTC.